A selection of T cell receptor beta chains follows, all from one sample in a study of cytomegalovirus exposure and HLA in healthy donors. Assay used: immunoSEQ multiplex PCR; TCRdb lists only in-frame clones, some missing. The data contain 80,000 or so clones, around three quarters of them singletons. The sequencing sample was made of PBMCs. All receptors derive from a woman between 40 and 55 years old in good health and CMV-seronegative. The CDR3 runs from the conserved cysteine through the conserved F or W. A D gene is named only where the DNA matches it firmly. Clone size appears in some rows only: once, few, many, or a class for an expanded clone.

v_call: TRBV4-2
d_call: TRBD1
j_call: TRBJ2-7
clone_size: NA
cdr3_aa: CASSARQGSYEQYF
cdr3_nt: TGTGCCAGCAGCGCCCGACAGGGATCCTACGAGCAGTACTTC

v_call: TRBV28
d_call: NA
j_call: TRBJ2-5
clone_size: NA
cdr3_aa: CASSLFQGRGTQYF
cdr3_nt: TGTGCCAGCAGTTTATTTCAGGGGCGCGGGACCCAGTACTTC

v_call: TRBV2
d_call: TRBD1
j_call: TRBJ1-2
clone_size: NA
cdr3_aa: CASSMDRQIGVYGYTF
cdr3_nt: TGTGCCAGCAGCATGGACAGGCAAATTGGGGTATATGGCTACACCTTC

v_call: TRBV29-1
d_call: NA
j_call: TRBJ1-2
clone_size: NA
cdr3_aa: CSVEVLGGELGGYTF
cdr3_nt: TGCAGCGTTGAAGTGCTAGGGGGGGAGCTGGGCGGCTACACCTTC

v_call: TRBV7-3
d_call: TRBD2
j_call: TRBJ2-7
clone_size: NA
cdr3_aa: CASSSTSGSREQYF
cdr3_nt: TGTGCCAGCAGCTCGACTAGCGGGAGTCGCGAGCAGTACTTC

v_call: TRBV29-1
d_call: TRBD1
j_call: TRBJ2-2
clone_size: NA
cdr3_aa: CSVAPTGGLAGELFF
cdr3_nt: TGCAGCGTTGCGCCGACAGGGGGCCTTGCCGGGGAGCTGTTTTTT

v_call: TRBV11-2
d_call: NA
j_call: TRBJ2-3
clone_size: NA
cdr3_aa: CASSLLSSATDTQYF
cdr3_nt: TGTGCCAGCAGCTTACTGTCTAGCGCCACAGATACGCAGTATTTT

v_call: TRBV14
d_call: NA
j_call: TRBJ2-7
clone_size: NA
cdr3_aa: CATSTEYEQYF
cdr3_nt: TGTGCCACCTCGACAGAATACGAGCAGTACTTC

v_call: TRBV30
d_call: NA
j_call: TRBJ1-1
clone_size: NA
cdr3_aa: CAWRRRWTEGHTEAFF
cdr3_nt: TGTGCCTGGAGGCGCCGCTGGACAGAAGGGCACACTGAAGCTTTCTTT

v_call: TRBV27
d_call: NA
j_call: TRBJ2-1
clone_size: NA
cdr3_aa: CASSPTSFEQFF
cdr3_nt: TGTGCCAGCAGTCCGACTAGTTTTGAGCAGTTCTTC

v_call: TRBV5-1
d_call: TRBD1
j_call: TRBJ2-1
clone_size: NA
cdr3_aa: CASSLGQGSYNEQFF
cdr3_nt: TGCGCCAGCAGCTTAGGACAGGGCTCCTACAATGAGCAGTTCTTC

v_call: TRBV7-9
d_call: NA
j_call: TRBJ1-1
clone_size: NA
cdr3_aa: CASSLGGLNTEAFF
cdr3_nt: TGTGCCAGCAGCTTAGGGGGCTTGAACACTGAAGCTTTCTTT

v_call: TRBV10-1
d_call: TRBD1
j_call: TRBJ1-1
clone_size: NA
cdr3_aa: CAKPDRGRAFF
cdr3_nt: TGCGCCAAACCTGACAGGGGTCGCGCTTTCTTT

v_call: TRBV5-1
d_call: NA
j_call: TRBJ2-2
clone_size: NA
cdr3_aa: CASSSRTQKNTGELFF
cdr3_nt: TGCGCCAGCAGCTCCCGAACACAGAAGAACACCGGGGAGCTGTTTTTT

v_call: TRBV5-1
d_call: NA
j_call: TRBJ2-3
clone_size: NA
cdr3_aa: CASSSTGTYTDTQYF
cdr3_nt: TGCGCCAGCAGCTCAACCGGGACTTACACAGATACGCAGTATTTT

v_call: TRBV5-1
d_call: TRBD1
j_call: TRBJ2-7
clone_size: NA
cdr3_aa: CASSFGTGVHEQYF
cdr3_nt: TGCGCCAGCAGCTTCGGGACAGGGGTCCACGAGCAGTACTTC

v_call: TRBV19
d_call: NA
j_call: TRBJ2-3
clone_size: NA
cdr3_aa: CASSNRGTLRATDTQYF
cdr3_nt: TGTGCCAGTAGCAATAGGGGGACCCTTAGAGCCACAGATACGCAGTATTTT

v_call: TRBV2
d_call: NA
j_call: TRBJ2-1
clone_size: NA
cdr3_aa: CASSLQAIQHEQFF
cdr3_nt: TGTGCCAGCAGTCTCCAGGCTATCCAGCATGAGCAGTTCTTC

v_call: TRBV19
d_call: TRBD1
j_call: TRBJ1-2
clone_size: few
cdr3_aa: CASSSGQGGYGYTF
cdr3_nt: TGTGCCAGTAGTAGCGGACAGGGAGGCTATGGCTACACCTTC

v_call: TRBV11-2
d_call: TRBD2
j_call: TRBJ2-2
clone_size: NA
cdr3_aa: CASSSGGYTGELFF
cdr3_nt: TGTGCCAGCAGCAGCGGGGGATACACCGGGGAGCTGTTTTTT

v_call: TRBV7-9
d_call: TRBD1
j_call: TRBJ1-4
clone_size: NA
cdr3_aa: CASSLGQDRNEKLFF
cdr3_nt: TGTGCCAGCAGCTTGGGACAGGATCGTAATGAAAAACTGTTTTTT

v_call: TRBV18
d_call: NA
j_call: TRBJ2-3
clone_size: few
cdr3_aa: CASSRGADTQYF
cdr3_nt: TGTGCCAGCTCACGCGGGGCAGATACGCAGTATTTT

v_call: TRBV5-1
d_call: NA
j_call: TRBJ1-1
clone_size: few
cdr3_aa: CASGLTGDRNTEAFF
cdr3_nt: TGCGCCAGCGGACTAACGGGGGATAGGAACACTGAAGCTTTCTTT

v_call: TRBV5-6
d_call: NA
j_call: TRBJ2-6
clone_size: NA
cdr3_aa: CASSRDMGPLSGANVLTF
cdr3_nt: TGTGCCAGCAGCCGGGACATGGGGCCCCTCTCTGGGGCCAACGTCCTGACTTTC

v_call: TRBV18
d_call: NA
j_call: TRBJ2-3
clone_size: NA
cdr3_aa: CASSPRGFSTDTQYF
cdr3_nt: TGTGCCAGCTCACCAAGGGGCTTTAGCACAGATACGCAGTATTTT

v_call: TRBV19
d_call: NA
j_call: TRBJ1-4
clone_size: NA
cdr3_aa: CASSPLRTGATNEKLFF
cdr3_nt: TGTGCCAGTAGTCCCCTCCGGACGGGGGCAACTAATGAAAAACTGTTTTTT

v_call: TRBV27
d_call: TRBD2
j_call: TRBJ2-1
clone_size: NA
cdr3_aa: CASSSGTSGFNEQFF
cdr3_nt: TGTGCCAGCAGTTCCGGGACTAGCGGCTTCAATGAGCAGTTCTTC

v_call: TRBV7-2
d_call: TRBD1
j_call: TRBJ2-3
clone_size: NA
cdr3_aa: CASSSSGGADTQYF
cdr3_nt: TGTGCCAGCAGCTCCTCAGGGGGCGCAGATACGCAGTATTTT

v_call: TRBV5-1
d_call: NA
j_call: TRBJ1-1
clone_size: NA
cdr3_aa: CASSLDRHPDTEAFF
cdr3_nt: TGCGCCAGCAGCTTAGACAGGCATCCGGACACTGAAGCTTTCTTT

v_call: TRBV2
d_call: NA
j_call: TRBJ2-2
clone_size: NA
cdr3_aa: CASSLRDSNTGELFF
cdr3_nt: TGTGCCAGCAGCCTCCGGGACTCTAACACCGGGGAGCTGTTTTTT

v_call: TRBV5-4
d_call: NA
j_call: TRBJ1-2
clone_size: NA
cdr3_aa: CASSRAGPNYGYTF
cdr3_nt: TGTGCCAGCAGCCGGGCGGGGCCTAACTATGGCTACACCTTC

v_call: TRBV10-3
d_call: TRBD2
j_call: TRBJ2-1
clone_size: NA
cdr3_aa: CAISSSSGGYNEQFF
cdr3_nt: TGTGCCATCAGTTCCTCTAGCGGGGGCTACAATGAGCAGTTCTTC

v_call: TRBV19
d_call: NA
j_call: TRBJ1-5
clone_size: NA
cdr3_aa: CASSIGRVGSNQPQHF
cdr3_nt: TGTGCCAGTAGTATAGGGCGGGTTGGAAGCAATCAGCCCCAGCATTTT

v_call: TRBV5-4
d_call: NA
j_call: TRBJ1-1
clone_size: once
cdr3_aa: CASSWRTVNTEAFF
cdr3_nt: TGTGCCAGCAGCTGGAGGACAGTGAACACTGAAGCTTTCTTT

v_call: TRBV5-1
d_call: TRBD1
j_call: TRBJ1-6
clone_size: NA
cdr3_aa: CASSLFWAGPLIGTGSYNSPLHF
cdr3_nt: TGCGCCAGCAGCTTGTTCTGGGCTGGACCCCTGATCGGGACAGGGTCCTATAATTCACCCCTCCACTTT

v_call: TRBV18
d_call: NA
j_call: TRBJ2-6
clone_size: NA
cdr3_aa: CASSPQTGSTGANVLTF
cdr3_nt: TGTGCCAGCTCACCGCAAACAGGATCGACTGGGGCCAACGTCCTGACTTTC

v_call: TRBV6-4
d_call: TRBD2
j_call: TRBJ2-1
clone_size: NA
cdr3_aa: CASSVMASGKNEQFF
cdr3_nt: TGTGCCAGCAGTGTGATGGCTAGCGGTAAGAATGAGCAGTTCTTC

v_call: TRBV9
d_call: NA
j_call: TRBJ2-7
clone_size: few
cdr3_aa: CASSVGTETYEQYF
cdr3_nt: TGTGCCAGCAGCGTAGGGACAGAAACCTACGAGCAGTACTTC

v_call: TRBV7-9
d_call: NA
j_call: TRBJ2-3
clone_size: NA
cdr3_aa: CARSFGADTQYF
cdr3_nt: TGTGCCCGCAGCTTTGGAGCTGATACGCAGTATTTT

v_call: TRBV7-8
d_call: TRBD1
j_call: TRBJ2-2
clone_size: NA
cdr3_aa: CASSLTTGLRSGELFF
cdr3_nt: TGTGCCAGCAGCCTCACGACAGGGTTAAGATCCGGGGAGCTGTTTTTT

v_call: TRBV6-5
d_call: TRBD1
j_call: TRBJ1-4
clone_size: NA
cdr3_aa: CASSSGTDEKLFF
cdr3_nt: TGTGCCAGCAGTTCCGGGACAGATGAAAAACTGTTTTTT

v_call: TRBV6-1
d_call: NA
j_call: TRBJ1-5
clone_size: NA
cdr3_aa: CASGVGGVSNQPQHF
cdr3_nt: TGTGCCAGCGGGGTCGGGGGGGTGAGCAATCAGCCCCAGCATTTT

v_call: TRBV6-5
d_call: TRBD2
j_call: TRBJ2-7
clone_size: NA
cdr3_aa: CASSYSTLAGVAEQYF
cdr3_nt: TGTGCCAGCAGTTACTCGACACTAGCGGGAGTAGCCGAGCAGTACTTC

v_call: TRBV29-1
d_call: NA
j_call: TRBJ1-2
clone_size: NA
cdr3_aa: CSVYQVDYGYTF
cdr3_nt: TGCAGCGTTTACCAGGTGGACTATGGCTACACCTTC

v_call: TRBV21-1
d_call: NA
j_call: TRBJ1-6
clone_size: few
cdr3_aa: CASSRDRGNSPLHF
cdr3_nt: TGTGCCAGCAGCAGAGACAGGGGGAATTCACCCCTCCACTTT

v_call: TRBV5-6
d_call: NA
j_call: TRBJ1-6
clone_size: NA
cdr3_aa: CASSLTENSPLHF
cdr3_nt: TGTGCCAGCAGCCTGACAGAAAATTCACCCCTCCACTTT

v_call: TRBV10-2
d_call: TRBD2
j_call: TRBJ2-1
clone_size: NA
cdr3_aa: CASSIPRLAGGRYNEQFF
cdr3_nt: TGCGCCAGCAGTATCCCCAGACTAGCGGGGGGGCGATACAATGAGCAGTTCTTC

v_call: TRBV5-5
d_call: TRBD1
j_call: TRBJ2-5
clone_size: few
cdr3_aa: CASNLGTAQETQYF
cdr3_nt: TGTGCCAGCAACCTCGGGACAGCACAAGAGACCCAGTACTTC

v_call: TRBV7-9
d_call: TRBD1
j_call: TRBJ1-1
clone_size: NA
cdr3_aa: CASSSPGRGYTEAFF
cdr3_nt: TGTGCCAGCAGCTCCCCCGGCAGGGGGTACACTGAAGCTTTCTTT

v_call: TRBV19
d_call: TRBD2
j_call: TRBJ2-7
clone_size: NA
cdr3_aa: CASSSQRGAYEQYF
cdr3_nt: TGTGCCAGTAGTTCCCAGCGGGGGGCCTACGAGCAGTACTTC

v_call: TRBV10-3
d_call: TRBD1
j_call: TRBJ1-2
clone_size: NA
cdr3_aa: CAISVLPGTGEGYGYTF
cdr3_nt: TGTGCCATCAGTGTCCTCCCCGGGACAGGGGAAGGCTATGGCTACACCTTC

v_call: TRBV19
d_call: NA
j_call: TRBJ1-5
clone_size: NA
cdr3_aa: CASSIWQTSNQPQHF
cdr3_nt: TGTGCCAGTAGTATATGGCAGACAAGCAATCAGCCCCAGCATTTT

v_call: TRBV18
d_call: NA
j_call: TRBJ2-2
clone_size: NA
cdr3_aa: CASSMGQENTGELFF
cdr3_nt: TGTGCCAGCTCAATGGGGCAGGAGAACACCGGGGAGCTGTTTTTT

v_call: TRBV5-4
d_call: NA
j_call: TRBJ2-5
clone_size: NA
cdr3_aa: CASSLRSGETQYF
cdr3_nt: TGTGCCAGCAGCTTGCGGTCGGGGGAGACCCAGTACTTC

v_call: TRBV5-6
d_call: NA
j_call: TRBJ1-2
clone_size: few
cdr3_aa: CASSTGRSGYTF
cdr3_nt: TGTGCCAGCAGCACGGGGAGGTCTGGCTACACCTTC

v_call: TRBV7-6
d_call: TRBD2
j_call: TRBJ2-7
clone_size: NA
cdr3_aa: CASSLGSGLVYEQYF
cdr3_nt: TGTGCCAGCAGCTTAGGTTCGGGACTAGTCTACGAGCAGTACTTC

v_call: TRBV6-5
d_call: NA
j_call: TRBJ1-6
clone_size: NA
cdr3_aa: CASDQGVDGGSPLHF
cdr3_nt: TGTGCCAGCGATCAAGGGGTTGACGGGGGTTCACCCCTCCACTTT

v_call: TRBV28
d_call: NA
j_call: TRBJ1-5
clone_size: NA
cdr3_aa: CASSSGRKSEPQHF
cdr3_nt: TGTGCCAGCAGCTCCGGGAGGAAAAGCGAGCCCCAGCATTTT

v_call: TRBV27
d_call: TRBD2
j_call: TRBJ2-7
clone_size: NA
cdr3_aa: CASSRAGGPYEQYF
cdr3_nt: TGTGCCAGCAGTCGAGCGGGGGGGCCCTACGAGCAGTACTTC